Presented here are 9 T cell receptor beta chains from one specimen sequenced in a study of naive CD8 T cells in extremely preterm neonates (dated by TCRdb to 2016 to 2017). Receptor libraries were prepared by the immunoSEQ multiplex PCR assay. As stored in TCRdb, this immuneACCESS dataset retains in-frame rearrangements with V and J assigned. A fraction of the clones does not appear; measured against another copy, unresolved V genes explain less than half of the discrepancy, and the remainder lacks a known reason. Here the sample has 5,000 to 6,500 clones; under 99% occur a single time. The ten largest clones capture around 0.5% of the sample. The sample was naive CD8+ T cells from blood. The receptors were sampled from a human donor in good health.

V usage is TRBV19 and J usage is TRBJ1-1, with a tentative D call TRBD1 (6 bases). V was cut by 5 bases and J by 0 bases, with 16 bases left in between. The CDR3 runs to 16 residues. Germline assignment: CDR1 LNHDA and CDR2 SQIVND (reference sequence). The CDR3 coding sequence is TGTGCCAGTAGTTCTGAGGACAGAGTGATGAACACTGAAGCTTTCTTT. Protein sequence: CASSSEDRVMNTEAFF.

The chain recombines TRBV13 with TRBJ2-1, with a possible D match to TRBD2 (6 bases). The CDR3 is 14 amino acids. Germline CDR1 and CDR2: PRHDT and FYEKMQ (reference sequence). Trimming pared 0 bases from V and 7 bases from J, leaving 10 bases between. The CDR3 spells CASSLGPAGNEQFF. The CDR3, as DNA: TGTGCCAGCAGCTTAGGCCCGGCGGGGAATGAGCAGTTCTTC.

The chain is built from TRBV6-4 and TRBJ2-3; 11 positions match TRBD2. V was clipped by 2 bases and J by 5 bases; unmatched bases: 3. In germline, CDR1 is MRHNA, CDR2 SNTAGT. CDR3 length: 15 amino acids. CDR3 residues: CASSDPLAGVDTQYF. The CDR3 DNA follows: TGTGCCAGCAGTGACCCACTAGCGGGAGTAGATACGCAGTATTTT.

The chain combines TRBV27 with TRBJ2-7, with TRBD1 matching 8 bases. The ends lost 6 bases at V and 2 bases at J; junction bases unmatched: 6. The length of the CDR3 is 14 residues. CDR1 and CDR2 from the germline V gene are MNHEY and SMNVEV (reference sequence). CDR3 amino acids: CASSPGTGPYEQYF. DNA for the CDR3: TGTGCCAGCAGCCCCGGGACAGGCCCCTACGAGCAGTACTTC.

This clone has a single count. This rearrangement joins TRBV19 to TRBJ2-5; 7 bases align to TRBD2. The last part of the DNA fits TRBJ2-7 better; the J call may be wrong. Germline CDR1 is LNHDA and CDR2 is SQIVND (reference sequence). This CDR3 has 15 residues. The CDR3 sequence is CASSRARGSSYEQYF. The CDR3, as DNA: TGTGCCAGTAGTAGGGCCCGCGGGAGCTCCTACGAGCAGTACTTC.

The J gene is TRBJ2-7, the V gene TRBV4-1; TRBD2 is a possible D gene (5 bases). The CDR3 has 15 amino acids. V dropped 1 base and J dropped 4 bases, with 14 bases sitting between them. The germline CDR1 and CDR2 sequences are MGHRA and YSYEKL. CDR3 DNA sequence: TGCGCCAGCAGCCAAGTCGCGGGCCCGGGATACGAGCAGTACTTC. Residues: CASSQVAGPGYEQYF.

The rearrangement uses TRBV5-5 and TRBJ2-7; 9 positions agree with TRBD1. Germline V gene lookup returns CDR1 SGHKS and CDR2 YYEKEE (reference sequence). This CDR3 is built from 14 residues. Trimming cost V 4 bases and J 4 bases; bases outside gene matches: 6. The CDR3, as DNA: TGTGCCAGCAGCCCCGGGACAGGGTGGTACGAGCAGTACTTC. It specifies CASSPGTGWYEQYF.

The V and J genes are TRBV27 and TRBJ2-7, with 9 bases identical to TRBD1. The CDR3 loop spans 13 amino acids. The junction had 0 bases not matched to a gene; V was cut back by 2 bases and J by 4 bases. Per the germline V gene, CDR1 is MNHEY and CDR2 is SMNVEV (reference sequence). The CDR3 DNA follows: TGTGCCAGCAGTTTAGGGACAGGGTACGAGCAGTACTTC. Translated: CASSLGTGYEQYF.

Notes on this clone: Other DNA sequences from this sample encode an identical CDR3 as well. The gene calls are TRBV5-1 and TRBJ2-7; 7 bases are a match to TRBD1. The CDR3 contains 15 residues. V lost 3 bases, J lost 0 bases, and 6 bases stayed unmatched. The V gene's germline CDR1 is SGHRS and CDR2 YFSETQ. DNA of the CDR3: TGCGCCAGCAGCTATGGACAGGAGAGCTCCTACGAGCAGTACTTC. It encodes CASSYGQESSYEQYF.